These 10 T cell receptor beta chains originate from one sample sequenced in a study of blood T cells in healthy people across ages. The authors ran a second PCR of about 7 to 11 cycles using a sample-barcoded 5' primer and a J-beta primer mix. TCRdb recomputed calls from the 5' RACE reads with MiXCR, one row per CDR3 protein. Of about 1.1 million distinct CDR3 sequences listed, roughly two fifths are singletons. Sequencing input: blood. These receptors all come from a man between 18 and 29 years old in good health.

As DNA, the CDR3 is TGCAGCGTTGAACTAGCGCTATTCCACGAGCAGTACTTC. The encoded protein is CSVELALFHEQYF. The chain carries TRBV29-1 and TRBJ2-7, with a weak D call TRBD2 (6 bases). The V end lost 2 bases, the J end lost 5 bases, and 13 bases lay between the germline ends. CDR3 length: 13 amino acids. Per germline, CDR1 SQVTM and CDR2 ANQGSEA.

This clonotype was recorded at least ten times. DNA for the CDR3: TGTGCCAGCAGCTTAGGGGATTACAATGAGCAGTTCTTC. Amino acids: CASSLGDYNEQFF. The genes are TRBV11-2 and TRBJ2-1, with no clear D. The CDR3 sequence is 13 residues long. Per germline, CDR1 SGHAT and CDR2 FQNNGV. V gave up 1 base and J gave up 4 bases, with 5 bases separating them.

V usage is TRBV5-1 and J usage is TRBJ2-2, with D possibly being TRBD1 (6 bases). Germline CDR1 reads SGHRS; CDR2 reads YFSETQ. This CDR3 has 17 residues. The V and J ends lost 4 bases and 2 bases respectively, with 18 bases between them. The CDR3 here is CASSHTYRDTNTGELFF. In DNA form, the CDR3 reads TGCGCCAGCAGCCACACCTACCGGGACACTAACACCGGGGAGCTGTTTTTT.

The V gene is TRBV27, the J gene TRBJ1-1; D gene ambiguous. Trimming left V 3 bases short and J 4 bases short, with 9 bases between. The length of the CDR3 is 13 residues. Germline V gene sequence: CDR1 MNHEY, CDR2 SMNVEV (reference sequence). DNA of the CDR3: TGTGCCAGCAGTTTGAAGGAGGGCACTGAAGCTTTCTTT. This translates into CASSLKEGTEAFF.

The sample holds many counts of this clonotype. The V call is TRBV2, the J call TRBJ1-2, with a possible D match to TRBD1 (6 bases). V was pared by 6 bases and J by 7 bases, with 12 bases between. The CDR3 contains 12 residues. Germline V CDR1 and CDR2: SNHLY, FYNNEI. The CDR3 region has the DNA TGTGCCAGCAGCTGGACAGTCACTGGCTACACCTTC. Protein product: CASSWTVTGYTF.

The gene calls are TRBV10-3 and TRBJ2-2, with 8 nucleotides matching TRBD1. Trimming cost V 6 bases and J 4 bases; bases outside gene matches: 10. There are 16 residues in the CDR3. The germline V gene has CDR1 ENHRY and CDR2 SYGVKD. The CDR3, as DNA: TGTGCCATCAGGGTACCCACAGGGGGAACCACCGGGGAGCTGTTTTTT. It encodes CAIRVPTGGTTGELFF.

The gene calls are TRBV20-1 and TRBJ2-5; D is undetermined. The V and J ends lost 5 bases and 11 bases respectively, with 21 bases between them. Germline V CDR1 and CDR2: DFQATT, SNEGSKA (reference sequence). The CDR3 sequence is 13 residues long. CDR3 nucleotide sequence: TGCAGTGCTGGGCCACCCTCCTACAATGAGCAGTACTTC. It encodes CSAGPPSYNEQYF.

This clonotype was observed a handful of times. V and J are TRBV4-1 and TRBJ1-5; D call uncertain. CDR1 and CDR2 (germline): MGHRA, YSYEKL. This CDR3 comprises 13 residues. Trimming left V 5 bases short and J 9 bases short, with 14 bases between. CDR3 loop: CASSEAPGGPQHF. The CDR3 coding sequence is TGCGCCAGCAGCGAAGCGCCGGGTGGGCCCCAGCATTTT.

The rearrangement uses TRBV6-2 or TRBV6-3 and TRBJ2-1, with 8 bases fitting TRBD2. The V and J ends lost 6 bases and 0 bases, in that order; junction bases with no gene match: 4. The CDR3 has 15 residues. The germline V gene has CDR1 MNHEY and CDR2 SVGEGT. CDR3 DNA sequence: TGTGCCAGCAGCATAGCGGGGCGCTCCTACAATGAGCAGTTCTTC. It codes for CASSIAGRSYNEQFF.

J is TRBJ1-4 and V is TRBV2; D gene unclear. The CDR3 is 15 amino acids. The ends were cut back, 7 bases at V and 0 bases at J, with 12 bases in the middle. CDR1 SNHLY and CDR2 FYNNEI come from the germline V gene. The CDR3 DNA reads TGTGCCAGCACTAGTGACGGATCAACTAATGAAAAACTGTTTTTT. Translation gives CASTSDGSTNEKLFF.